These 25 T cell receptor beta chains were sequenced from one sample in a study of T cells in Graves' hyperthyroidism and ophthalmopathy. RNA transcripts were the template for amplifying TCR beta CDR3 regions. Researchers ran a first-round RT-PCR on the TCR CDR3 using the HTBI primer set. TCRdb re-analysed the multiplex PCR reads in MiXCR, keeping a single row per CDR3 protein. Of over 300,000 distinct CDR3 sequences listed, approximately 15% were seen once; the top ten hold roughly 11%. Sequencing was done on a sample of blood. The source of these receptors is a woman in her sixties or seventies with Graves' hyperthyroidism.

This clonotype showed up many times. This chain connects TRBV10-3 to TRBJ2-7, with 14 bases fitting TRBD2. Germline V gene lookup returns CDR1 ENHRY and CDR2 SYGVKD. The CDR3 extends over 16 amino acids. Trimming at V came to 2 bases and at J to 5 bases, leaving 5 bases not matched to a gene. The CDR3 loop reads CAISEGTSGSWDEQYF. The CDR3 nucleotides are TGTGCCATCAGTGAGGGGACTAGCGGGAGTTGGGACGAGCAGTACTTC.

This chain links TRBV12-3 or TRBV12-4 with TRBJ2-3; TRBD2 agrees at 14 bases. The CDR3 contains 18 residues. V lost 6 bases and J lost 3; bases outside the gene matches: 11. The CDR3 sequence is CASRAPGLAGEGTDTQYF. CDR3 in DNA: TGTGCCAGCAGGGCGCCGGGACTAGCGGGAGAAGGTACAGATACGCAGTATTTT.

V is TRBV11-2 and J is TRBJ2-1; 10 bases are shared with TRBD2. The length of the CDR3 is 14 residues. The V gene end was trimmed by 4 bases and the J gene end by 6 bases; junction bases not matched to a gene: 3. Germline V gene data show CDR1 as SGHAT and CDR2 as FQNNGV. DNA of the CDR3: TGTGCCAGCAGCTCTGGACTAGCGGTCAATGAGCAGTTCTTC. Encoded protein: CASSSGLAVNEQFF.

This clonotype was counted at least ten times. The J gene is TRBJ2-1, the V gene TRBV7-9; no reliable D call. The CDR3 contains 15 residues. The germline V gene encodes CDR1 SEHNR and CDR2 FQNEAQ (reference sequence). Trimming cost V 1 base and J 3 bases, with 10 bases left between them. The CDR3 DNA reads TGTGCCAGCAGCTTAGGGGGAACCCACTACAATGAGCAGTTCTTC. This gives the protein CASSLGGTHYNEQFF.

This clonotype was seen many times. The CDR3 bases are TGTGCCAGCAGCCCGTCCGGGGGAGGGTTTGCCTACAATGAGCAGTTCTTC. Translation gives CASSPSGGGFAYNEQFF. The chain couples TRBV9 to TRBJ2-1; 7 nucleotides agree with TRBD2. This CDR3 has 17 amino acids. V lost 4 bases to trimming and J lost 2 bases; unmatched junction nucleotides: 12. CDR1 is SGDLS and CDR2 is YYNGEE in the germline V gene.

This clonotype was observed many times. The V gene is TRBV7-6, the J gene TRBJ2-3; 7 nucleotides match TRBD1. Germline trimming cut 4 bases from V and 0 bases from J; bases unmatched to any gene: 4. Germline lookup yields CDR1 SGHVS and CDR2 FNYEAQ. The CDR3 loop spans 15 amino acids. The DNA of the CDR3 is TGTGCCAGCAGCTCCGGGACAGATAGCACAGATACGCAGTATTTT. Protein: CASSSGTDSTDTQYF.

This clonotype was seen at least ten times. The CDR3 loop reads CASSAGYQETQYF. Written as DNA, the CDR3 is TGTGCCAGCAGCGCCGGGTACCAAGAGACCCAGTACTTC. The chain carries TRBV3-1 and TRBJ2-5, with D unresolved. The V end was cut by 5 bases, the J end by 0 bases, with 7 bases between. CDR3 length: 13 amino acids. CDR1 and CDR2 from the germline V gene are LGHDT and YNNKEL (reference sequence).

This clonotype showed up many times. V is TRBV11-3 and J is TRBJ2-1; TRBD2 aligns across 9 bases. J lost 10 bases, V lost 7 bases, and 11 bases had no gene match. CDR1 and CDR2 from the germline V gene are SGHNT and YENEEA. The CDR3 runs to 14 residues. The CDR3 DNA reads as TGTGCCAGCACCCCTGGCGGGAGGGGCGCCGAGCAGTTCTTC. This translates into CASTPGGRGAEQFF.

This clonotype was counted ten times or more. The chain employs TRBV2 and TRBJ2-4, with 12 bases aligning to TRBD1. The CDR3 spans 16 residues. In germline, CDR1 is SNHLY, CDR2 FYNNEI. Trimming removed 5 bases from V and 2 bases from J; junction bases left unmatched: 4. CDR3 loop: CASSRDRGRTKNIQYF. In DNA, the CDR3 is TGTGCCAGCAGTCGGGACAGGGGGCGAACCAAAAACATTCAGTACTTC. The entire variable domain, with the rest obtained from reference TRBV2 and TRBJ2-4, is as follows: EPEVTQTPSHQVTQMGQEVILRCVPISNHLYFYWYRQILGQKVEFLVSFYNNEISEKSEIFDDQFSVERPDGSNFTLKIRSTKLEDSAMYFCASSRDRGRTKNIQYFGAGTRLSVL.

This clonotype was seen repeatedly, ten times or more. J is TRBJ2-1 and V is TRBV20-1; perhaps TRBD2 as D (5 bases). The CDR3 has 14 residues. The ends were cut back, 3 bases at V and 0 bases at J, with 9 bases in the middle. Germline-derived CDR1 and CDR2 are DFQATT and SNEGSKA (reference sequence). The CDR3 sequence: CSASGGGSYNEQFF. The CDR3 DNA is TGCAGTGCTAGCGGCGGAGGCTCCTACAATGAGCAGTTCTTC.

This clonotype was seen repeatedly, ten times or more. CDR3 sequence: CASRPSDRIYGYTF. In nucleotides, the CDR3 is TGTGCCAGCAGACCCTCGGACAGGATCTATGGCTACACCTTC. The V and J genes are TRBV28 and TRBJ1-2; 7 positions agree with TRBD1. Germline values: CDR1 MDHEN, CDR2 SYDVKM. There are 14 residues in the CDR3. The junction had 8 bases not matched to a gene; V was cut back by 6 bases and J by 4 bases.

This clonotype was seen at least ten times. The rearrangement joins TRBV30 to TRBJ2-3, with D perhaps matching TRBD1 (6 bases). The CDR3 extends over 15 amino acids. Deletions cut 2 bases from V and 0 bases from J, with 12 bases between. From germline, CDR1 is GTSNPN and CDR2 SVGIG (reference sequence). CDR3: CAWSIQGTSTDTQYF. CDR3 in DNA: TGTGCCTGGAGTATACAGGGTACTAGCACAGATACGCAGTATTTT.

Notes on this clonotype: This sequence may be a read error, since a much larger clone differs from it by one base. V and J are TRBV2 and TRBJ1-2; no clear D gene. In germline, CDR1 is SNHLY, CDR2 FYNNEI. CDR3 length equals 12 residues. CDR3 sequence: CASRADNYGCTF. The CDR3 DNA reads TGTGCCAGCAGAGCCGATAACTATGGCTGCACCTTC. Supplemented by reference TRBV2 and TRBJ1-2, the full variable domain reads EPEVTQTPSHQVTQMGQEVILRCVPISNHLYFYWYRQILGQKVEFLVSFYNNEISEKSEIFDDQFSVERPDGSNFTLKIRSTKLEDSAMYFCASRADNYGCTFGSGTRLTVV.

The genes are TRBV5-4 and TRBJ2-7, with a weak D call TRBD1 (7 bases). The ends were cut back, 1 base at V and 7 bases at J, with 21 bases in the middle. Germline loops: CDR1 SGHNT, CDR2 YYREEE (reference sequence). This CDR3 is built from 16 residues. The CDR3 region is CASSLILQGGWGEQYF. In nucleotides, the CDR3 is TGTGCCAGCAGCTTGATTCTGCAGGGGGGTTGGGGAGAGCAGTACTTC.

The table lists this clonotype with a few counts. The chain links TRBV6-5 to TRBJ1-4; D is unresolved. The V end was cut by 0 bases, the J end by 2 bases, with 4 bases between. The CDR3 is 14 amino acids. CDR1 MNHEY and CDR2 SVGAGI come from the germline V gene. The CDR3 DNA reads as TGTGCCAGCAGTTACTCGGACACTAATGAAAAACTGTTTTTT. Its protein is CASSYSDTNEKLFF.

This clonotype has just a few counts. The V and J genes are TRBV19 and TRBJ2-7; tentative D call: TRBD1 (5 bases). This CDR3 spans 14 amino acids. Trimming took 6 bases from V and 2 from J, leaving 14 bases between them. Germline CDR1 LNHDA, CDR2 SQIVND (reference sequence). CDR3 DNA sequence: TGTGCCAGTAGCCGCGGCACAGGACCCTACGAGCAGTACTTC. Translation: CASSRGTGPYEQYF.

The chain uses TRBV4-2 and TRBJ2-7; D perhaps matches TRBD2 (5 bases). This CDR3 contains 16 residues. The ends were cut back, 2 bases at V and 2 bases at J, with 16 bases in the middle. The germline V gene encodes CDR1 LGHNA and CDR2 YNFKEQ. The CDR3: CASSQTLISGTYEQYF. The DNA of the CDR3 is TGTGCCAGCAGCCAAACCCTGATAAGCGGTACCTACGAGCAGTACTTC.

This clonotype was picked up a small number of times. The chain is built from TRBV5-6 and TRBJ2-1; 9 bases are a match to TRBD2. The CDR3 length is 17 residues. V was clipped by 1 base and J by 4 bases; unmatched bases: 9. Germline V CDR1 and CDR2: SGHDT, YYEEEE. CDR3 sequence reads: CASSLFAGGGRYNEQFF. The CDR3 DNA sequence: TGTGCCAGCAGCTTGTTCGCGGGAGGGGGGAGGTACAATGAGCAGTTCTTC.

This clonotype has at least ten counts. The CDR3 here is CAYDRGNQPQHF. DNA of the CDR3: TGTGCCTACGACAGGGGCAATCAGCCCCAGCATTTT. This chain uses TRBV30 with TRBJ1-5; TRBD1 agrees at 7 bases. V was pared by 7 bases and J by 2 bases, with 2 bases of the junction left unmatched. The CDR3 spans 12 residues. Germline CDR1 GTSNPN, CDR2 SVGIG (reference sequence).

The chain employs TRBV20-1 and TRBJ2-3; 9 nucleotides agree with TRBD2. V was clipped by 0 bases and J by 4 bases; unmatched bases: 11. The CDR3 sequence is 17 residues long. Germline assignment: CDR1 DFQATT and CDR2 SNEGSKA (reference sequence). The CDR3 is CSARDPTTSGAPDTQYF. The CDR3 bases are TGCAGTGCTAGAGATCCCACGACTAGCGGAGCCCCAGATACGCAGTATTTT.

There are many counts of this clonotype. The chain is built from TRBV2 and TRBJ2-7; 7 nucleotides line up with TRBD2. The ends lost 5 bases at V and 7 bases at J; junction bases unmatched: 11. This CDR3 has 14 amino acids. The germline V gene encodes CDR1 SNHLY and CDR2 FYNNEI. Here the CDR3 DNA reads TGTGCCAGCAGTCCCGGGACTACCGTGAGGGAGCAGTACTTC. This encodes CASSPGTTVREQYF.

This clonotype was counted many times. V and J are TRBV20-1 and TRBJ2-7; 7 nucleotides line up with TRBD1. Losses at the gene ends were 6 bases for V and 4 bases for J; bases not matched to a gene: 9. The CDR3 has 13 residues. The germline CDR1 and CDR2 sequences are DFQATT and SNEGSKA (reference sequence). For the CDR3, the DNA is TGCAGTGCCTCAGGGGGTTACGGATACGAGCAGTACTTC. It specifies CSASGGYGYEQYF.

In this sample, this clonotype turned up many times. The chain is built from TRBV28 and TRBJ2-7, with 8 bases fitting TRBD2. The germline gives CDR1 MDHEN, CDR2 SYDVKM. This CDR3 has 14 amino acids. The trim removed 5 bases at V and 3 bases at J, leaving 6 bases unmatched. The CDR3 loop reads CASSKQRENYEQYF. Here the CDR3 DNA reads TGTGCCAGCAGTAAACAGCGGGAGAACTACGAGCAGTACTTC.

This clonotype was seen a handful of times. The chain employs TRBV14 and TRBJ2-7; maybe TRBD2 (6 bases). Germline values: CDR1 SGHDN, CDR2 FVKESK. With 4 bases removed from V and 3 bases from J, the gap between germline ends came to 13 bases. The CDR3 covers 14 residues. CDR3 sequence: CASSPAGLDYEQYF. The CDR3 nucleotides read TGTGCCAGCAGCCCGGCGGGGCTCGACTACGAGCAGTACTTC.

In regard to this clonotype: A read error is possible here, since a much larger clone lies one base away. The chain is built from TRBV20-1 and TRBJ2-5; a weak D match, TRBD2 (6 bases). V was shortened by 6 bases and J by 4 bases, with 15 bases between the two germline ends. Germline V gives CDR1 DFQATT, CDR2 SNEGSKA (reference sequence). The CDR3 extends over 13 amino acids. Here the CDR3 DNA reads TGCAGTGCGCCGGGAGAAAGCGGAGAGACCCAGTACTTC. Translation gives CSAPGESGETQYF.